The 6 T cell receptor beta chains presented below share a single source sample, sequenced in a study of T cells after yellow fever vaccination. One entry per CDR3 protein, called by TCRdb with MiXCR from the 5' RACE reads. Here the sample spans roughly 500,000 distinct CDR3 sequences, over 15% being singletons. Sequenced material: PBMCs, taken 15 days after the yellow fever booster vaccination. The receptor set was obtained from a man aged 30 to 45 who received the YFV17D yellow fever vaccine.

The genes are TRBV5-1 and TRBJ2-1; perhaps TRBD2 as D (6 bases). V shed 0 bases and J shed 9 bases, with 10 bases lying between them. Germline V lookup: CDR1 SGHRS, CDR2 YFSETQ. This CDR3 is built from 13 residues. CDR3 loop: CASSLAGTREQFF. Written as DNA, the CDR3 is TGCGCCAGCAGCTTGGCCGGGACTCGTGAGCAGTTCTTC.

V usage is TRBV20-1 and J usage is TRBJ2-2, with TRBD2 matching over 11 bases. This CDR3 spans 15 amino acids. The V segment lost 5 bases and the J segment 7 bases; nucleotides outside the gene matches: 9. The germline gives CDR1 DFQATT, CDR2 SNEGSKA (reference sequence). CDR3 in DNA: TGCAGTGCTCAGAGTAGCGGGAGGGCTGGCGGGGAGCTGTTTTTT. This gives the protein CSAQSSGRAGGELFF.

In this sample, this clonotype turned up a few times. The V call is TRBV7-2, the J call TRBJ2-3, with D hard to call. The germline gives CDR1 SGHTA, CDR2 FQGNSA. The CDR3 contains 14 residues. With 1 base removed from V and 1 base from J, the gap between germline ends came to 6 bases. The CDR3 nucleotides are TGTGCCAGCAGCTTAGGGTATGGCACAGATACGCAGTATTTT. This gives the protein CASSLGYGTDTQYF.

The genes are TRBV7-9 and TRBJ2-6; unclear D gene. With 2 bases removed from V and 0 bases from J, the gap between germline ends came to 11 bases. Germline loops: CDR1 SEHNR, CDR2 FQNEAQ (reference sequence). The CDR3 runs to 17 residues. The CDR3 DNA sequence: TGTGCCAGCAGCTTACGGCAGCCGAGCTCTGGGGCCAACGTCCTGACTTTC. It encodes CASSLRQPSSGANVLTF.

The rearrangement uses TRBV12-3 or TRBV12-4 and TRBJ2-7, with 10 positions matching TRBD1. The CDR3 runs to 14 residues. Unmatched junction bases numbered 6, after V lost 6 bases and J lost 4 bases. The CDR3 loop reads CASSATGGRYEQYF. CDR3 bases: TGTGCCAGCAGCGCGACAGGGGGCCGGTACGAGCAGTACTTC.

Only a few counts were recorded for this clonotype. This rearrangement joins TRBV28 to TRBJ2-4; D remains unclear. V lost 8 bases and J 0 bases, leaving 8 bases between the germline ends. Germline loops: CDR1 MDHEN, CDR2 SYDVKM. This CDR3 contains 13 residues. CDR3 region: CASLELAKNIQYF. The CDR3 DNA reads as TGTGCCAGCCTGGAACTAGCCAAAAACATTCAGTACTTC.